This TCR beta chain is from a study of blood T cell repertoires in COVID-19. About the study: Sample material is recorded as cDNA or gDNA derived from T cells, B-cell-depleted T cells, or PBMCs.

Trimming took 5 bases from V and 4 from J, leaving 11 bases between them. The CDR3 totals 13 residues. Looked up from germline, CDR1 is LNHDA and CDR2 is SQIVND (reference sequence). Everyone who took part was roughly 18 to 89 years old, and they came from over 20 US areas. Cohorts were based on clinical histories the participants reported. Symptom resolution, clearance, or two negative PCRs marked the recovered donors of Cohort 3. Clones were read by immunoSEQ multiplex PCR, and TCRdb kept only the in-frame ones, dropping some. The table lists 200,000 or so clones, about 87% of them singletons. Sequences were obtained from PBMCs or T cells enriched from blood (not recorded which). The chain is built from TRBV19 and TRBJ1-2; D uncertain. The origin of this receptor is a young woman who had recovered from COVID-19. In DNA form, the CDR3 reads TGTGCCAGTAGTTCGGGTATAAGCTATGGCTACACCTTC. This gives the protein CASSSGISYGYTF.